These T cell receptor beta chains were read from a single sample in a study of shared T cell receptors in the human thymus. Clones were sequenced by immunoSEQ multiplex PCR, and TCRdb holds only the in-frame ones, with some missing. The sample has roughly 560,000 clones, 75% to 80% seen once; the top ten hold approximately 0.013%. In addition, the sample was reused for a study of human thymus T cells.

The specimen sequenced was thymocytes. These receptors were taken from a boy in the first two years of life with a congenital heart defect. Both conserved end residues are part of each CDR3. The order of the fields is D gene, V gene, J gene, clone size, CDR3 protein, CDR3 DNA. The D gene is left open where the match is weak. Part of the rows lack a size; the others show once, few, many or a class for expanded clones.

D gene: .; V gene: TRBV27; J gene: TRBJ2-2; clone size: .; CDR3 protein: CASSPGEGTKTGELFF; CDR3 DNA: TGTGCCAGCAGCCCAGGGGAGGGGACCAAGACCGGGGAGCTGTTTTTT
D gene: TRBD1; V gene: TRBV7-7; J gene: TRBJ1-5; clone size: once; CDR3 protein: CASSNRGPPSHSNQPQHF; CDR3 DNA: TGTGCTAGCAGCAACAGGGGACCCCCTTCTCATAGCAATCAGCCCCAGCATTTT
D gene: TRBD2; V gene: TRBV27; J gene: TRBJ2-7; clone size: .; CDR3 protein: CASSPITSGRNYEQYF; CDR3 DNA: TGTGCCAGCAGTCCCATCACTAGCGGGAGGAACTACGAGCAGTACTTC
D gene: TRBD2; V gene: TRBV5-1; J gene: TRBJ2-5; clone size: once; CDR3 protein: CASSLWGGKETQYF; CDR3 DNA: TGCGCCAGCAGCTTGTGGGGGGGGAAAGAGACCCAGTACTTC
D gene: .; V gene: TRBV5-6; J gene: TRBJ2-1; clone size: .; CDR3 protein: CASSLKLTSSYNEQFF; CDR3 DNA: TGTGCCAGCAGCTTGAAACTAACGAGCTCCTACAATGAGCAGTTCTTC
D gene: TRBD2; V gene: TRBV2; J gene: TRBJ2-1; clone size: .; CDR3 protein: CASSEAARTSGTPGGLEQFF; CDR3 DNA: TGTGCCAGCAGTGAAGCCGCCCGGACTAGCGGGACCCCCGGCGGGCTTGAGCAGTTCTTC
D gene: .; V gene: TRBV9; J gene: TRBJ2-1; clone size: .; CDR3 protein: CASSSPRSNEQFF; CDR3 DNA: TGTGCCAGCAGCTCCCCCCGCAGCAATGAGCAGTTCTTC
D gene: TRBD2; V gene: TRBV12-5; J gene: TRBJ2-7; clone size: .; CDR3 protein: CASGVWSGRITYEQYF; CDR3 DNA: TGTGCTAGTGGGGTTTGGAGCGGGAGGATTACCTACGAGCAGTACTTC
D gene: TRBD2; V gene: TRBV27; J gene: TRBJ2-7; clone size: .; CDR3 protein: CASRGLAGPSYEQYF; CDR3 DNA: TGTGCCAGCAGGGGATTAGCGGGTCCATCCTACGAGCAGTACTTC
D gene: .; V gene: TRBV5-1; J gene: TRBJ2-5; clone size: few; CDR3 protein: CASSLVVNGETQYF; CDR3 DNA: TGCGCCAGCAGCTTGGTAGTAAACGGAGAGACCCAGTACTTC
D gene: TRBD1; V gene: TRBV4-1; J gene: TRBJ2-7; clone size: .; CDR3 protein: CASSQVDRTSYEQYF; CDR3 DNA: TGCGCCAGCAGCCAAGTGGACAGGACCTCCTACGAGCAGTACTTC
D gene: TRBD2; V gene: TRBV29-1; J gene: TRBJ2-1; clone size: .; CDR3 protein: CSPVGVGTSGKGEQFF; CDR3 DNA: TGCAGCCCTGTCGGGGTTGGGACTAGCGGGAAAGGTGAGCAGTTCTTC
D gene: TRBD2; V gene: TRBV15; J gene: TRBJ2-3; clone size: .; CDR3 protein: CATSSTSGGTDTQYF; CDR3 DNA: TGTGCCACCAGCAGCACTAGCGGGGGCACAGATACGCAGTATTTT
D gene: .; V gene: TRBV11-2; J gene: TRBJ1-1; clone size: .; CDR3 protein: CASSLVGAGQTNTEAFF; CDR3 DNA: TGTGCCAGCAGCTTAGTTGGCGCTGGGCAGACGAACACTGAAGCTTTCTTT
D gene: TRBD1; V gene: TRBV7-9; J gene: TRBJ1-1; clone size: .; CDR3 protein: CASSLVRQGLNTEAFF; CDR3 DNA: TGTGCCAGCAGCCTAGTGCGACAGGGACTGAACACTGAAGCTTTCTTT
D gene: TRBD1; V gene: TRBV5-4; J gene: TRBJ1-2; clone size: .; CDR3 protein: CASSLVVQGKFCYGYTF; CDR3 DNA: TGTGCCAGCAGCTTGGTCGTACAGGGGAAATTCTGCTATGGCTACACCTTC
D gene: TRBD2; V gene: TRBV4-3; J gene: TRBJ2-7; clone size: .; CDR3 protein: CASSQEGPGLAGPSSYEQYF; CDR3 DNA: TGCGCCAGCAGCCAAGAGGGCCCGGGACTAGCGGGACCTAGCTCCTACGAGCAGTACTTC
D gene: TRBD1; V gene: TRBV5-4; J gene: TRBJ1-2; clone size: .; CDR3 protein: CASSVTGIRKGYTF; CDR3 DNA: TGTGCCAGCAGCGTGACAGGGATACGTAAGGGCTACACCTTC
D gene: .; V gene: TRBV19; J gene: TRBJ1-5; clone size: few; CDR3 protein: CASSPPSNQGRYSNQPQHF; CDR3 DNA: TGTGCCAGTAGTCCCCCCTCTAACCAGGGGCGATATAGCAATCAGCCCCAGCATTTT
D gene: .; V gene: TRBV7-9; J gene: TRBJ2-1; clone size: .; CDR3 protein: CASSLFTGTPNNEQFF; CDR3 DNA: TGTGCCAGCAGCTTATTCACCGGGACTCCCAACAATGAGCAGTTCTTC
D gene: .; V gene: TRBV18; J gene: TRBJ1-5; clone size: few; CDR3 protein: CASSPSLSQPQHF; CDR3 DNA: TGTGCCAGCTCACCTTCTCTGAGTCAGCCCCAGCATTTT
D gene: TRBD2; V gene: TRBV29-1; J gene: TRBJ2-1; clone size: .; CDR3 protein: CSSRLAGYTYNEQFF; CDR3 DNA: TGCAGCTCCCGACTAGCGGGCTACACCTACAATGAGCAGTTCTTC
D gene: TRBD2; V gene: TRBV11-2; J gene: TRBJ2-5; clone size: .; CDR3 protein: CASSFPSGRETQYF; CDR3 DNA: TGTGCCAGCAGCTTTCCGAGCGGGAGAGAGACCCAGTACTTC
D gene: TRBD2; V gene: TRBV5-6; J gene: TRBJ2-2; clone size: .; CDR3 protein: CASSCPTSGRAIGELFF; CDR3 DNA: TGTGCCAGCAGCTGCCCGACTAGCGGGAGGGCCATCGGGGAGCTGTTTTTT
D gene: .; V gene: TRBV28; J gene: TRBJ2-5; clone size: .; CDR3 protein: CASSFRYWWETQYF; CDR3 DNA: TGTGCCAGCAGTTTCAGGTACTGGTGGGAGACCCAGTACTTC
D gene: TRBD1; V gene: TRBV6-5; J gene: TRBJ1-2; clone size: .; CDR3 protein: CATGQGKMAHGYTF; CDR3 DNA: TGTGCCACCGGACAGGGGAAAATGGCTCACGGCTACACCTTC
D gene: TRBD1; V gene: TRBV28; J gene: TRBJ2-7; clone size: once; CDR3 protein: CASSPQTGTGSYEQYF; CDR3 DNA: TGTGCCAGCAGCCCTCAGACAGGGACGGGGTCCTACGAGCAGTACTTC
D gene: .; V gene: TRBV7-9; J gene: TRBJ1-3; clone size: .; CDR3 protein: CASSLQSRSGNTIYF; CDR3 DNA: TGTGCCAGCAGCTTACAGTCCCGCTCTGGAAACACCATATATTTT
D gene: TRBD1; V gene: TRBV15; J gene: TRBJ2-6; clone size: few; CDR3 protein: CATSSPDRGDTSSGANVLTF; CDR3 DNA: TGTGCCACCAGCAGCCCTGACAGGGGTGATACCTCTTCTGGGGCCAACGTCCTGACTTTC
D gene: TRBD2; V gene: TRBV7-2; J gene: TRBJ2-2; clone size: .; CDR3 protein: CASSLASSGAANTGELFF; CDR3 DNA: TGTGCCAGCAGCTTAGCTTCTAGCGGCGCCGCGAACACCGGGGAGCTGTTTTTT
D gene: .; V gene: TRBV2; J gene: TRBJ2-1; clone size: .; CDR3 protein: CASLVKTSYGNEQFF; CDR3 DNA: TGTGCCAGCTTGGTAAAGACTAGTTACGGCAATGAGCAGTTCTTC
D gene: TRBD1; V gene: TRBV4-3; J gene: TRBJ2-3; clone size: few; CDR3 protein: CASSQEWTGGTDTQYF; CDR3 DNA: TGCGCCAGCAGCCAAGAGTGGACAGGGGGCACAGATACGCAGTATTTT
D gene: TRBD2; V gene: TRBV11-2; J gene: TRBJ2-1; clone size: .; CDR3 protein: CASSFPGLVRNEQFF; CDR3 DNA: TGTGCCAGCAGCTTCCCGGGACTAGTCCGCAATGAGCAGTTCTTC
D gene: .; V gene: TRBV5-1; J gene: TRBJ1-2; clone size: .; CDR3 protein: CASSFLGANYGYTF; CDR3 DNA: TGCGCCAGCAGCTTTCTAGGGGCTAACTATGGCTACACCTTC
D gene: .; V gene: TRBV14; J gene: TRBJ2-7; clone size: few; CDR3 protein: CASSPRQEPSSYEQYF; CDR3 DNA: TGTGCCAGCAGCCCCCGACAGGAACCTAGCTCCTACGAGCAGTACTTC
D gene: TRBD2; V gene: TRBV7-2; J gene: TRBJ2-7; clone size: .; CDR3 protein: CASSLEVAGKPYEQYF; CDR3 DNA: TGTGCCAGCAGCTTAGAAGTAGCGGGGAAGCCCTACGAGCAGTACTTC
D gene: TRBD1; V gene: TRBV30; J gene: TRBJ2-7; clone size: .; CDR3 protein: CAWSSRQGAHEQYF; CDR3 DNA: TGTGCCTGGAGCTCCAGACAGGGGGCCCACGAGCAGTACTTC
D gene: TRBD2; V gene: TRBV18; J gene: TRBJ2-2; clone size: .; CDR3 protein: CASAGLAGGVGTGELFF; CDR3 DNA: TGTGCCAGCGCCGGACTAGCGGGAGGGGTGGGGACCGGGGAGCTGTTTTTT
D gene: TRBD1; V gene: TRBV5-1; J gene: TRBJ2-1; clone size: .; CDR3 protein: CASMDRNLNEQFF; CDR3 DNA: TGCGCCAGCATGGACAGGAACTTAAATGAGCAGTTCTTC
D gene: TRBD1; V gene: TRBV4-1; J gene: TRBJ1-5; clone size: .; CDR3 protein: CASSPQGAGDGNQPQHF; CDR3 DNA: TGCGCCAGCAGCCCCCAGGGGGCTGGAGATGGCAATCAGCCCCAGCATTTT
D gene: .; V gene: TRBV6-5; J gene: TRBJ2-5; clone size: .; CDR3 protein: CASSYAPPRTRETQYF; CDR3 DNA: TGTGCCAGCAGTTACGCCCCCCCTCGGACAAGAGAGACCCAGTACTTC
D gene: TRBD2; V gene: TRBV7-9; J gene: TRBJ2-1; clone size: .; CDR3 protein: CASAGGTSGSFSYNEQFF; CDR3 DNA: TGTGCCAGCGCGGGTGGGACTAGCGGGAGTTTTTCCTACAATGAGCAGTTCTTC
D gene: .; V gene: TRBV10-2; J gene: TRBJ1-1; clone size: .; CDR3 protein: CASGRDTEAFF; CDR3 DNA: TGCGCCAGCGGGAGGGACACTGAAGCTTTCTTT
D gene: TRBD1; V gene: TRBV11-1; J gene: TRBJ2-7; clone size: .; CDR3 protein: CASSLLPTGNYEQYF; CDR3 DNA: TGTGCCAGCAGCTTATTGCCGACAGGGAACTACGAGCAGTACTTC